This record concerns one T cell receptor beta chain sequence. The CDR3 totals 13 residues. Germline V gene lookup returns CDR1 ENHRY and CDR2 SYGVKD. After removal of 8 bases from V and 7 bases from J, the junction contained 4 bases not matched to a gene. Authors' analysis steps: Estimates of nucleated cell counts were drawn from the amplification of reference gene primers. Sequencing was performed with immunoSEQ multiplex PCR; in TCRdb, only in-frame clones are kept and a portion is missing. The DNA gave D and trimming, while V, J and clone size come from that table. This table has roughly 110,000 clones, approximately 89% appearing once. This sample was taken from a study of blood T cell repertoires in COVID-19. The wider study: Samples representing acute and convalescent COVID-19 were sourced from the United States, Italy and Spain. Sources were T cells, B-cell-depleted T cells, or PBMCs; the material itself was cDNA or gDNA.

The sample consisted of peripheral blood. The chain employs TRBV10-3 and TRBJ1-3, with 11 bases lining up with TRBD1. The receptor comes from a man aged 45-65 years with active or convalescent COVID-19. The CDR3 protein is CAIRDRGTNTIYF. CDR3 DNA sequence: TGTGCCATCCGGGACAGGGGGACGAACACCATATATTTT.